These 20 T cell receptor beta chains were sequenced from one sample in a study of blood T cell repertoires in COVID-19 (dated by TCRdb to 2019 to 2021). Library creation used the immunoSEQ multiplex PCR assay. TCRdb's version of the immuneACCESS table is confined to in-frame rearrangements and falls short of the full clone set. An unresolved V gene accounts for under half of the shortfall where checked; the remainder is of unknown origin. The sample data list just over 250,000 clones, and about 87% of these were observed just once. The ten largest clones take up approximately 3.7% of the sample. The sequencing sample was made of peripheral blood. These receptors all stem from a man in his 60s who had recovered from COVID-19.

The rearrangement links TRBV4-2 to TRBJ2-6; maybe TRBD1 (6 bases). The CDR3 contains 17 residues. V lost 1 base to trimming and J lost 0 bases, with 10 bases between them. Germline V gene sequence: CDR1 LGHNA, CDR2 YNFKEQ. The CDR3, as DNA: TGTGCCAGCAGCCAAGGGACAGACAACTCTGGGGCCAACGTCCTGACTTTC. This sequence encodes CASSQGTDNSGANVLTF.

This chain connects TRBV19 to TRBJ1-2, with TRBD1 matching over 7 bases. The junction had 6 bases not matched to a gene; V was cut back by 5 bases and J by 6 bases. This CDR3 has 13 residues. Germline CDR1 reads LNHDA; CDR2 reads SQIVND (reference sequence). Here the CDR3 reads CASSGGQPHGYTF. The CDR3 DNA reads TGTGCCAGTAGTGGGGGACAGCCGCATGGCTACACCTTC.

This sequence joins TRBV19 and TRBJ2-1, with a tentative D call TRBD2 (6 bases). V was cut by 6 bases and J by 0 bases, with 21 bases left in between. The germline CDR1 and CDR2 sequences are LNHDA and SQIVND (reference sequence). There are 18 residues in the CDR3. In nucleotides, the CDR3 is TGTGCCAGTAGGCACTCCCGACGGCGGGACCGCTCCTACAATGAGCAGTTCTTC. Its translation is CASRHSRRRDRSYNEQFF.

Remarks on this clone: Other nucleotide sequences from this sample produce the same CDR3. The chain links TRBV14 to TRBJ2-5, with 7 bases aligning to TRBD1. Trimming removed 4 bases from V and 7 bases from J; junction bases left unmatched: 0. The CDR3 has 11 residues. Per germline, CDR1 SGHDN and CDR2 FVKESK. The DNA of the CDR3 is TGTGCCAGCAGCCCAGGGGGGACCCAGTACTTC. Protein: CASSPGGTQYF.

The rearrangement joins TRBV6-5 to TRBJ1-1; D is undetermined. The CDR3 covers 15 residues. Trimming stripped 0 bases from V and 1 base from J, with 9 bases between. Germline-derived CDR1 and CDR2 are MNHEY and SVGAGI. Here the CDR3 DNA reads TGTGCCAGCAGTTACTCCCTGGCCAGGAACACTGAAGCTTTCTTT. Protein sequence: CASSYSLARNTEAFF.

CDR3 coding DNA: TGTGCCAGCAGCGCCAAACCACAGGGGCTAGAGACCCAGTACTTC. This sequence encodes CASSAKPQGLETQYF. V is TRBV5-5 and J is TRBJ2-5; 7 nucleotides agree with TRBD1. After removal of 4 bases from V and 4 bases from J, the junction contained 10 bases not matched to a gene. The length of the CDR3 is 15 residues. Germline V gives CDR1 SGHKS, CDR2 YYEKEE (reference sequence).

This clone appeared once. The genes are TRBV5-5 and TRBJ2-3; D might be TRBD1 (5 bases). Germline CDR1 SGHKS, CDR2 YYEKEE (reference sequence). V was cut by 4 bases and J by 2 bases, with 17 bases left in between. This CDR3 contains 16 residues. CDR3 sequence: CASSPPTVSYTDTQYF. The CDR3 nucleotides read TGTGCCAGCAGCCCACCGACAGTTTCCTACACAGATACGCAGTATTTT.

On this clone: At the DNA level, this CDR3 is encoded by other sequences in the same sample as well. The V gene is TRBV18, the J gene TRBJ1-1, with TRBD1 matching 7 bases. This CDR3 comprises 15 residues. V shed 0 bases, J shed 0 bases, and the junction held 1 base outside the gene matches. CDR1 is KGHSH, CDR2 LQKENI, per germline. This CDR3 is CASSPPGQLNTEAFF. As DNA, the CDR3 is TGTGCCAGCTCACCACCGGGACAGCTGAACACTGAAGCTTTCTTT. Full variable domain (outside the CDR3, taken from reference TRBV18 and TRBJ1-1): NAGVMQNPRHLVRRRGQEARLRCSPMKGHSHVYWYRQLPEEGLKFMVYLQKENIIDESGMPKERFSAEFPKEGPSILRIQQVVRGDSAAYFCASSPPGQLNTEAFFGQGTRLTVV.

This clone was recorded only once. This sequence joins TRBV27 and TRBJ1-2; TRBD1 matches at 10 bases. CDR1 and CDR2 (germline): MNHEY, SMNVEV (reference sequence). The ends lost 3 bases at V and 0 bases at J; junction bases unmatched: 4. This CDR3 has 16 residues. CDR3 sequence: CASSLSGTGANYGYTF. In DNA, the CDR3 is TGTGCCAGCAGTTTGTCTGGGACAGGGGCTAACTATGGCTACACCTTC.

This sequence joins TRBV3-1 (or the pseudogene TRBV3-2) and TRBJ2-6; 8 nucleotides line up with TRBD1. This CDR3 has 20 amino acids. Germline V gives CDR1 LGHDT, CDR2 YNNKEL (reference sequence). The J segment lost 4 bases and the V segment lost 6 bases, leaving 20 bases of the junction unmatched. The CDR3 DNA is TGTGCCAGCAGACCACCAACGACCGGGACAGGATCTCTGGGGGCCAACGTCCTGACTTTC. Translation gives CASRPPTTGTGSLGANVLTF.

The gene calls are TRBV27 and TRBJ2-3; 11 positions match TRBD2. Germline V gene lookup returns CDR1 MNHEY and CDR2 SMNVEV (reference sequence). The CDR3 spans 15 residues. The trim removed 4 bases at V and 3 bases at J, leaving 3 bases unmatched. CDR3 coding DNA: TGTGCCAGCAGTTCCCGACTAGCGGGGACAGATACGCAGTATTTT. Its protein product is CASSSRLAGTDTQYF.

The V call is TRBV19, the J call TRBJ1-1; 9 bases are a match to TRBD1. Germline V gene lookup returns CDR1 LNHDA and CDR2 SQIVND (reference sequence). This CDR3 is built from 15 residues. The junction had 7 bases not matched to a gene; V was cut back by 5 bases and J by 3 bases. The CDR3 loop is CASSGTGGRYTEAFF. The CDR3 DNA reads as TGTGCCAGTAGTGGTACAGGGGGCCGTTACACTGAAGCTTTCTTT.

The chain has TRBV19 and TRBJ1-1; tentatively, D is TRBD1 (6 bases). The V end lost 3 bases, the J end lost 11 bases, and 13 bases lay between the germline ends. Germline V lookup: CDR1 LNHDA, CDR2 SQIVND (reference sequence). The length of the CDR3 is 12 residues. The CDR3 nucleotides read TGTGCCAGTAGTATTGGGGGCAGTAGGGCTTTCTTT. It codes for CASSIGGSRAFF.

CDR3 in amino acids: CASTGGNGYTF. CDR3 in DNA: TGTGCCAGCACTGGGGGGAATGGCTACACCTTC. The V and J genes are TRBV7-6 and TRBJ1-2; possible D gene TRBD1, 5 bases. Germline loops: CDR1 SGHVS, CDR2 FNYEAQ. Trimming left V 7 bases short and J 6 bases short, with 9 bases between. The CDR3 is 11 amino acids.

V and J are TRBV24-1 and TRBJ1-2, with TRBD1 identical over 7 bases. CDR1 is KGHDR and CDR2 is SFDVKD in the germline V gene. The CDR3 totals 15 residues. V dropped 6 bases and J dropped 4; count of bases not matched to a gene: 10. The CDR3 protein is CATSQERTGLYGYTF. The CDR3 DNA sequence: TGTGCCACCAGTCAAGAAAGGACAGGCCTCTATGGCTACACCTTC.

This chain joins TRBV7-6 and TRBJ1-1; 10 positions agree with TRBD1. The junction had 8 bases not matched to a gene; V was cut back by 5 bases and J by 2 bases. Germline CDR1 SGHVS, CDR2 FNYEAQ. This CDR3 region has 16 residues. As DNA, the CDR3 is TGTGCCAGCAGCCGCGTTGGGACAGGGGACAACACTGAAGCTTTCTTT. Translated: CASSRVGTGDNTEAFF.

The chain joins TRBV5-1 to TRBJ1-2, with 8 nucleotides matching TRBD1. Trimming took 0 bases from V and 4 from J; bases not matched to a gene: 2. The length of the CDR3 is 14 residues. Germline V lookup: CDR1 SGHRS, CDR2 YFSETQ. The CDR3 nucleotides read TGCGCCAGCAGCTTGGGGACAGGGAGCTATGGCTACACCTTC. This sequence encodes CASSLGTGSYGYTF.

J is TRBJ1-1 and V is TRBV5-4; 7 bases are a match to TRBD1. The junction had 10 bases not matched to a gene; V was cut back by 4 bases and J by 7 bases. In germline, CDR1 is SGHNT, CDR2 YYREEE (reference sequence). The CDR3 consists of 14 residues. CDR3 protein: CASSRYGTVHEAFF. CDR3 coding DNA: TGTGCCAGCAGCCGATATGGGACAGTGCATGAAGCTTTCTTT.

This clone has just one count. The chain couples TRBV11-2 to TRBJ2-3; D might be TRBD1 (6 bases). The CDR3 is 17 residues long. The V end lost 3 bases, the J end lost 6 bases, and 22 bases lay between the germline ends. Germline loops: CDR1 SGHAT, CDR2 FQNNGV. The CDR3 protein is CASSFRSGTPPRDTQYF. The CDR3 DNA is TGTGCCAGCAGCTTTAGGTCCGGGACACCACCCAGGGATACGCAGTATTTT.

The rearrangement joins TRBV14 to TRBJ1-1, with D hard to call. V dropped 1 base and J dropped 1 base, with 13 bases sitting between them. The CDR3 covers 16 residues. Germline V gene sequence: CDR1 SGHDN, CDR2 FVKESK. The CDR3 DNA reads as TGTGCCAGCAGCCAAGGAATGAGGGTTTGGAACACTGAAGCTTTCTTT. It is translated as CASSQGMRVWNTEAFF.